This T cell receptor (beta chain) originates from a study of a mutant IDH1 vaccine in newly diagnosed glioma. Profiling relied on immunoSEQ multiplex PCR, and the TCRdb table lists in-frame clones only, not all of them. The top ten hold about 14% of the sample, which has 50,000 to 85,000 clones, roughly 84% seen once. This CDR3 has 15 residues. The J segment lost 5 bases and the V segment lost 1 base, leaving 7 bases of the junction unmatched. CDR1 is SGHVS and CDR2 is FNYEAQ in the germline V gene. Specified time point: week 23, last vaccination. All doses held 300 ug of mutant IDH1 20-mer peptide, with topical imiquimod. A note on this clone: The target antigen is unknown.

This clonotype was obtained from a man aged 18 to 29 with glioma. V is TRBV7-6 and J is TRBJ2-5; 7 bases are shared with TRBD1. The source was PBMCs, collected from a glioma patient whose treatment included an IDH1 peptide vaccine. DNA for the CDR3: TGTGCCAGCAGCTTAGGGACAGGAGGCGTGGAGACCCAGTACTTC. This encodes CASSLGTGGVETQYF.